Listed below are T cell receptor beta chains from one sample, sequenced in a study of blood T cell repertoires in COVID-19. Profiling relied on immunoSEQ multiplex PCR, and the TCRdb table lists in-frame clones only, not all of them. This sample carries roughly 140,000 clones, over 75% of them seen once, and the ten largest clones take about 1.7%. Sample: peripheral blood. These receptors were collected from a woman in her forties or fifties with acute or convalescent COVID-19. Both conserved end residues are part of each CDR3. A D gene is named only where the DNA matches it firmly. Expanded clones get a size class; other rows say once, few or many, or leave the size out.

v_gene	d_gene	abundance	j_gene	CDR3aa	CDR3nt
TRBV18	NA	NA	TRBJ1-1	CASSPQENTEAFF	TGTGCCAGCTCACCCCAGGAGAACACTGAAGCTTTCTTT
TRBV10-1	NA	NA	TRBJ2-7	CASSESSAYEQYF	TGCGCCAGCAGTGAGTCAAGCGCCTACGAGCAGTACTTC
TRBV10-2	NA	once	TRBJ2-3	CASMGGLTGDTQYF	TGCGCCAGCATGGGGGGGCTCACGGGAGATACGCAGTATTTT
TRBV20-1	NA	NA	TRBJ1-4	CSAPHREKLFF	TGCAGTGCTCCCCATCGGGAAAAACTGTTTTTT
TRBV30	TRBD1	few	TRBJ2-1	CAWSVLGTGNEQFF	TGTGCCTGGAGTGTACTAGGGACAGGCAATGAGCAGTTCTTC
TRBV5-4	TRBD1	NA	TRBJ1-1	CASSRGQGVDKGNTEAFF	TGTGCCAGCAGCCGTGGACAGGGTGTTGATAAAGGGAACACTGAAGCTTTCTTT
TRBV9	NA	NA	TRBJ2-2	CASSPGANTGELFF	TGTGCCAGCAGTCCCGGGGCGAACACCGGGGAGCTGTTTTTT
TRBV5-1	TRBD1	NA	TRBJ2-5	CASSLGQGQWETQYF	TGCGCCAGCAGCTTAGGACAGGGGCAGTGGGAGACCCAGTACTTC
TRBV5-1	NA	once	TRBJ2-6	CASSLVGSGANVLTF	TGCGCCAGCAGCTTGGTCGGGTCTGGGGCCAACGTCCTGACTTTC
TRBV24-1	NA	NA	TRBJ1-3	CATSDLRGSGNTIYF	TGTGCCACCAGTGATTTGCGAGGTTCAGGAAACACCATATATTTT
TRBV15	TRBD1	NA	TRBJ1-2	CATSTDRGHGGYTF	TGTGCCACCAGCACCGACAGGGGGCATGGGGGCTACACCTTC
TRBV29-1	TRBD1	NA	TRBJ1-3	CSATPGQNSGNTIYF	TGCAGCGCAACTCCGGGACAGAATTCTGGAAACACCATATATTTT
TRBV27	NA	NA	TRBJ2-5	CASPLGGTIQETQYF	TGTGCCAGCCCGCTGGGGGGGACAATCCAAGAGACCCAGTACTTC
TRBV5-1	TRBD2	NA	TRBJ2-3	CASSWLGSGGAQDTQYF	TGCGCCAGCAGCTGGCTCGGTAGCGGGGGGGCCCAAGATACGCAGTATTTT
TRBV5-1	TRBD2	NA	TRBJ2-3	CASAIGVAGEGNTQYF	TGCGCCAGCGCCATCGGAGTGGCGGGAGAGGGGAATACGCAGTATTTT
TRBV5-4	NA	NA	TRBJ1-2	CASSIPTGNNQDGYTF	TGTGCCAGCAGCATCCCAACAGGGAATAATCAGGATGGCTACACCTTC
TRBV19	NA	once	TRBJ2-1	CASSMSSGEQFF	TGTGCCAGTAGTATGTCGAGCGGTGAGCAGTTCTTC
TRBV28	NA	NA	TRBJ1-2	CACSVTSEGLGYGYTF	TGTGCCTGCTCCGTCACATCAGAGGGCCTAGGCTATGGCTACACCTTC
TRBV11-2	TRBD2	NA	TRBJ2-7	CASSSPSSGNYEQYF	TGTGCCAGCAGCTCCCCTAGCAGCGGGAACTACGAGCAGTACTTC
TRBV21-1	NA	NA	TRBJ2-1	CASSSRSPSGRSYNEQFF	TGTGCCAGCAGCTCCCGAAGCCCAAGCGGGAGGTCCTACAATGAGCAGTTCTTC
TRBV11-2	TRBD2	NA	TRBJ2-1	CASSPRWLAEYNEQFF	TGTGCCAGCAGCCCCCGTTGGCTAGCGGAGTACAATGAGCAGTTCTTC
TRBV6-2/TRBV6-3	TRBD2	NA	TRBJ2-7	CASSFGGVSSYEQYF	TGTGCCAGCAGCTTCGGGGGGGTTAGCTCCTACGAGCAGTACTTC
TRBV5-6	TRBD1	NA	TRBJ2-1	CASSLGGQGNNEQFF	TGTGCCAGCAGCTTGGGGGGACAGGGTAACAATGAGCAGTTCTTC
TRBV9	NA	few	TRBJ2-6	CASSASSGANVLTF	TGTGCCAGCAGCGCCAGCTCTGGGGCCAACGTCCTGACTTTC
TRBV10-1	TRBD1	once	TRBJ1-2	CASSEAGGVDGYTF	TGCGCCAGCAGTGAAGCAGGGGGCGTAGATGGCTACACCTTC
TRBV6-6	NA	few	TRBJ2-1	CASWRGNEQFF	TGTGCCAGCTGGCGGGGTAATGAGCAGTTCTTC
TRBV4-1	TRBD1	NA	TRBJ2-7	CASNPGTGPYEQYF	TGCGCCAGTAACCCCGGGACAGGGCCCTACGAGCAGTACTTC
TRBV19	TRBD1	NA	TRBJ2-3	CASSIQGALYADTQYF	TGTGCCAGTAGTATCCAGGGGGCCTTATACGCAGATACGCAGTATTTT
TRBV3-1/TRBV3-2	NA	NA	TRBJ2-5	CASSQVLLQTQYF	TGTGCCAGCAGCCAAGTGTTACTACAGACCCAGTACTTC
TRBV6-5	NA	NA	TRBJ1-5	CASSSRAAQPQHF	TGTGCCAGCAGTTCCAGGGCCGCCCAGCCCCAGCATTTT
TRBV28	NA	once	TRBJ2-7	CARRGVEQYF	TGTGCCCGCCGGGGTGTCGAGCAGTACTTC
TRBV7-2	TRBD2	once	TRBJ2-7	CASSSASGMGEQYF	TGTGCCAGCAGCTCCGCTAGCGGGATGGGCGAGCAGTACTTC
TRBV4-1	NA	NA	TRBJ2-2	CASSQPTNANTGELFF	TGCGCCAGCAGCCAACCGACAAACGCGAACACCGGGGAGCTGTTTTTT
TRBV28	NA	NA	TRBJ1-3	CASSTDGGNTIYF	TGTGCCAGCAGTACAGACGGAGGAAACACCATATATTTT
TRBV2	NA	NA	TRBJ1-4	CASQAGGGPNEKLFF	TGTGCCAGCCAAGCTGGGGGAGGGCCTAATGAAAAACTGTTTTTT
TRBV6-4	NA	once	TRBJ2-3	CASSVNTDTQYF	TGTGCCAGCAGTGTTAACACAGATACGCAGTATTTT
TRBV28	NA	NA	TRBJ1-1	CASSPPAQGLNTEAFF	TGTGCCAGCAGCCCCCCCGCCCAGGGGTTGAACACTGAAGCTTTCTTT
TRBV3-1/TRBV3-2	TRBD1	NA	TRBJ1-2	CASSQATGRMYYGYTF	TGTGCCAGCAGCCAAGCGACAGGGAGGATGTACTATGGCTACACCTTC
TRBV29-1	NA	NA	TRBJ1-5	CSVGWGGNQPQHF	TGCAGCGTTGGGTGGGGGGGCAATCAGCCCCAGCATTTT
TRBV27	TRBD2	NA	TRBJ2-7	CASSSLLARFSYEQYF	TGTGCCAGCAGCTCGTTACTAGCGCGATTCTCCTACGAGCAGTACTTC
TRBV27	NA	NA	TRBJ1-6	CASKEQPNYNSPLHF	TGTGCCAGCAAGGAGCAGCCCAACTATAATTCACCCCTCCACTTT
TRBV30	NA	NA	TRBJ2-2	CAWGLSPHTGELFF	TGTGCCTGGGGGTTGAGTCCCCACACCGGGGAGCTGTTTTTT
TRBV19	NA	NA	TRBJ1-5	CASSIRTGLSNQPQHF	TGTGCCAGTAGTATACGAACAGGCCTTAGCAATCAGCCCCAGCATTTT
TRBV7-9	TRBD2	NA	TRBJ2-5	CASSPRTSGRGETQYF	TGTGCCAGCAGCCCCAGGACTAGCGGGAGGGGGGAGACCCAGTACTTC
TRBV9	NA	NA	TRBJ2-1	CASSVVGGSLYNEQFF	TGTGCCAGCAGCGTAGTGGGCGGGTCCCTCTACAATGAGCAGTTCTTC
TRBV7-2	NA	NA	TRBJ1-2	CASSLRGDNYGYTF	TGTGCCAGCAGCTTAAGAGGCGATAACTATGGCTACACCTTC
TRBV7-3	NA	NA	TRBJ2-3	CASSSHYTDTQYF	TGTGCCAGCAGTTCTCACTACACAGATACGCAGTATTTT
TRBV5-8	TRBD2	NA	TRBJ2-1	CASSLGSGSYNEQFF	TGTGCCAGCAGCTTGGGTAGCGGGAGTTACAATGAGCAGTTCTTC
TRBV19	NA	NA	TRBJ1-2	CASREEAGGYGYTF	TGTGCCAGTAGGGAGGAGGCAGGCGGCTATGGCTACACCTTC
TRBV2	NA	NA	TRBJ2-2	CASSLTGGINTGELFF	TGTGCCAGCAGTTTAACCGGAGGGATCAACACCGGGGAGCTGTTTTTT
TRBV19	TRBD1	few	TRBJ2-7	CATGQGIYEQYF	TGTGCCACCGGACAGGGGATCTACGAGCAGTACTTC
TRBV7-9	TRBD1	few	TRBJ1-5	CASSSGDRASQPQHF	TGTGCCAGCAGCTCCGGGGACAGAGCAAGTCAGCCCCAGCATTTT
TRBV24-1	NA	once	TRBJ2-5	CATSDPDTTGGTQYF	TGTGCCACCAGTGACCCGGACACCACCGGTGGGACCCAGTACTTC